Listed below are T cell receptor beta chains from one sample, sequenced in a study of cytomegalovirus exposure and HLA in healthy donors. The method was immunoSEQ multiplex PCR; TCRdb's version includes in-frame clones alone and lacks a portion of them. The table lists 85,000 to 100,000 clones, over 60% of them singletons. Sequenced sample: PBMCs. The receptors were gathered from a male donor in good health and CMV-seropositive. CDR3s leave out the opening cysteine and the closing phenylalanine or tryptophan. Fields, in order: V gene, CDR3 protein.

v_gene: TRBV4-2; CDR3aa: ASSLLAGGQNTEAF
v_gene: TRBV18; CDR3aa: ASSPDGETQY
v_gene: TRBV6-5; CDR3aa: ASSFAGLYGYT
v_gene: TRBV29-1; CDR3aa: SVGQGAGGYT
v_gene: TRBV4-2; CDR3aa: ASSQANRAGANVLT
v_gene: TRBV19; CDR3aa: ASSIPGERSPLH
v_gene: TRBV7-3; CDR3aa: ASSLSDGNTIY
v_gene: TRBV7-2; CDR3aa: ASSYGQSYNEQF
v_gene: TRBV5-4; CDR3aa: ASSYRTGGSSGYT
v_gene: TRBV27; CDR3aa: ASKGRGKGYEQY
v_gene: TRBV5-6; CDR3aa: ASSYSGRGNYGYT
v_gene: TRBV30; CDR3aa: AFSDRGFTGANVLT
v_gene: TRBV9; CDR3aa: ASSVGGAEQY
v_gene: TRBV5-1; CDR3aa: ASSSLTGIYEQY
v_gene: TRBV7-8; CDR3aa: ASSLVAGGSYEQY
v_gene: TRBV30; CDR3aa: ASYPGRLSGNTIY
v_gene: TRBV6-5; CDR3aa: ASSYSSGNHNYGYT
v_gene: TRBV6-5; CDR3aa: ASSSTSGTANIQY
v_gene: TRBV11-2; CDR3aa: ASSPGTSGVLSYEQY
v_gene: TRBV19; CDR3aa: ASSIAPTTGNYGYT